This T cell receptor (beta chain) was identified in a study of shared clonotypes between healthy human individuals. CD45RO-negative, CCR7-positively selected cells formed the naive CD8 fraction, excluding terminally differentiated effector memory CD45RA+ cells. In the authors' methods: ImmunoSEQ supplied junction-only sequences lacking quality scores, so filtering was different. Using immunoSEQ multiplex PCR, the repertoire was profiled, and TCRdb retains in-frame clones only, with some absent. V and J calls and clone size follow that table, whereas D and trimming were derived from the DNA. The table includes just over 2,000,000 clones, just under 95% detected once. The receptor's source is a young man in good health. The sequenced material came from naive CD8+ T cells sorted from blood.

The CDR3 sequence is CASNPGQGNPRLNEQYF. For the CDR3, the DNA is TGTGCCAGCAACCCGGGACAGGGTAACCCCCGCTTGAACGAGCAGTACTTC. The chain uses TRBV7-8 and TRBJ2-7; 9 nucleotides agree with TRBD1. V dropped 7 bases and J dropped 5; count of bases not matched to a gene: 18. The CDR3 sequence is 17 residues long. The germline CDR1 and CDR2 sequences are SGHVS and FQNEAQ.